Ten or more counts support the clone carrying this T cell receptor beta chain. Its antigen is not identified. V lost 0 bases and J lost 2, with 14 bases in between. The CDR3 loop spans 16 amino acids. Per the germline V gene, CDR1 is MNHEY and CDR2 is SVGAGI. The sample's time point: persistent/refractory GD, antithyroid drugs over 5 years with positive TRAb. PBMC-extracted RNA yielded the TCR library. The TCR beta library used iRepertoire HTBI primers with Arm-PCR amplification of CDR3. TCRdb reanalysed the multiplex PCR reads using MiXCR and keeps one entry per CDR3 protein. The table includes about 400,000 distinct CDR3 sequences, less than 25% detected once. These data belong to a study of regulatory T cells in long-lasting Graves disease. Study in general: Persistent cases were those of Graves' disease that involved over 5 years of antithyroid drugs with positive TSH receptor antibodies. Points from the study as a whole: Having few samples may have compromised the accuracy.

The sequence came from a female donor with Graves disease. This sequence joins TRBV6-5 and TRBJ2-7; D gene ambiguous. The sequences come from peripheral blood mononuclear cells (PBMCs), collected when the disease was refractory, from a patient treated with antithyroid drugs. CDR3 nucleotides: TGTGCCAGCAGTTACTCGATCCTGGTCCCTCCCTACGAGCAGTACTTC. Its protein product is CASSYSILVPPYEQYF.